Described below is a single T cell receptor beta chain sequence and its context. V gave up 4 bases and J gave up 0 bases, with 13 bases separating them. From germline, CDR1 is MGHRA and CDR2 YSYEKL. The CDR3 runs 16 residues. This entry belongs to a study of blood T cell repertoires in COVID-19. The wider study: Specimens from acute and convalescent COVID-19 originated in the United States, Italy and Spain. Nucleic acid was either cDNA or gDNA, and it came from T cells, B-cell-depleted T cells, or PBMCs.

Under the authors' procedure: Cell counts per sample came from amplifying reference gene primers. Some clones are missing from TCRdb's copy, which holds only in-frame ones; the method was immunoSEQ multiplex PCR. V and J calls and clone size are copied from that table; D and trimming were computed from the DNA. This sample has roughly 140,000 clones, with roughly 87% found just once. The chain uses TRBV4-1 and TRBJ2-1; no definite D call. The origin of this receptor is a man in his 70s with acute or convalescent COVID-19. Input material: peripheral blood. The CDR3 DNA follows: TGCGCCAGCAGCCTTACCTCCGTGAGCTCCTACAATGAGCAGTTCTTC. Its protein product is CASSLTSVSSYNEQFF.